Listed below are T cell receptor beta chains from one sample, sequenced in a study of early T cells in non-severe SARS-CoV-2 infection. TCRdb recomputed calls from the 5' RACE reads with MiXCR, one row per CDR3 protein. The repertoire holds some 60,000 distinct CDR3 sequences, with about 12% as singletons. Input material: whole blood. The receptors stem from an adult who was a healthcare worker with PCR-confirmed SARS-CoV-2 infection or an uninfected control (not recorded which). CDR3s include the opening cysteine and the closing phenylalanine or tryptophan. The order of the fields is J gene, D gene, CDR3 length, clone size, V gene, CDR3 DNA, CDR3 protein. The D gene is left open where the match is weak. Size tells how often a clone was seen (once, few, many) or the class of an expanded clone, and some rows leave it out.

j_gene: TRBJ2-5
d_gene: -
len: 13
abundance: many
v_gene: TRBV7-3
CDR3nt: TGTGCCAGCAGCTCAGGCCCAAAAGAGACCCAGTACTTC
CDR3aa: CASSSGPKETQYF

j_gene: TRBJ1-6
d_gene: -
len: 15
abundance: -
v_gene: TRBV6-2/TRBV6-3
CDR3nt: TGTGCCAGCAGTTACATTGGACGGAAAAATTCACCCCTCCACTTT
CDR3aa: CASSYIGRKNSPLHF

j_gene: TRBJ2-7
d_gene: -
len: 17
abundance: few
v_gene: TRBV3-1
CDR3nt: TGTGCCAGCAGCCAAGGAGACACGGGGGCCGGATTCTACGAGCAGTACTTC
CDR3aa: CASSQGDTGAGFYEQYF

j_gene: TRBJ2-3
d_gene: TRBD1
len: 19
abundance: many
v_gene: TRBV23-1
CDR3nt: TGCGCCAGCAGTCAACTCTTAACGGGACAGCCTCTTGGCCCAGATACGCAGTATTTT
CDR3aa: CASSQLLTGQPLGPDTQYF

j_gene: TRBJ2-1
d_gene: TRBD2
len: 18
abundance: many
v_gene: TRBV7-9
CDR3nt: TGTGCCAGCAGCACCGGGACTAGCGGGGGGGACTATGACAATGAGCAGTTCTTC
CDR3aa: CASSTGTSGGDYDNEQFF

j_gene: TRBJ2-1
d_gene: -
len: 12
abundance: many
v_gene: TRBV12-3/TRBV12-4
CDR3nt: TGTGCCAGCAGGGACTACTACAATGAGCAGTTCTTC
CDR3aa: CASRDYYNEQFF

j_gene: TRBJ1-1
d_gene: TRBD1
len: 15
abundance: many
v_gene: TRBV18
CDR3nt: TGTGCCAGCTCACCCCGACAGGGGTTGGACACTGAAGCTTTCTTT
CDR3aa: CASSPRQGLDTEAFF

j_gene: TRBJ2-7
d_gene: TRBD2
len: 19
abundance: many
v_gene: TRBV5-5
CDR3nt: TGTGCCAGCAGCCTGATCTGGGGACGTGGACTAGCGGCCCCTCAGGAGCAGTACTTC
CDR3aa: CASSLIWGRGLAAPQEQYF

j_gene: TRBJ2-5
d_gene: -
len: 13
abundance: few
v_gene: TRBV29-1
CDR3nt: TGCAGCGTACTAGGGCCAGCGCGGGAGACCCAGTACTTC
CDR3aa: CSVLGPARETQYF

j_gene: TRBJ1-2
d_gene: -
len: 10
abundance: -
v_gene: TRBV28
CDR3nt: TGTGCCACCCAATTTTATGGCTACACCTTC
CDR3aa: CATQFYGYTF

j_gene: TRBJ2-1
d_gene: TRBD2
len: 16
abundance: few
v_gene: TRBV3-1
CDR3nt: TGTGCCAGCAGCCAACCGACTAGCGGGGGGGCCTATGAGCAGTTCTTC
CDR3aa: CASSQPTSGGAYEQFF

j_gene: TRBJ2-3
d_gene: -
len: 15
abundance: -
v_gene: TRBV14
CDR3nt: TGTGCCAGCAGCCAAGATATACAGAGCGTCGATACGCAGTATTTT
CDR3aa: CASSQDIQSVDTQYF

j_gene: TRBJ1-4
d_gene: -
len: 13
abundance: many
v_gene: TRBV30
CDR3nt: TGTGCCTGGAAAAGACAGACAAATGAAAAACTGTTTTTT
CDR3aa: CAWKRQTNEKLFF

j_gene: TRBJ1-1
d_gene: -
len: 12
abundance: many
v_gene: TRBV2
CDR3nt: TGTGCCAGCAGTGAAGCTGGGGGTGAAGCTTTCTTT
CDR3aa: CASSEAGGEAFF

j_gene: TRBJ1-4
d_gene: TRBD1
len: 16
abundance: many
v_gene: TRBV6-2/TRBV6-3
CDR3nt: TGTGCCAGCAGATCGACAGGGTTTAGAAATAATGAAAAACTGTTTTTT
CDR3aa: CASRSTGFRNNEKLFF

j_gene: TRBJ2-7
d_gene: TRBD2
len: 14
abundance: -
v_gene: TRBV20-1
CDR3nt: TGCAGTGCTAGAGTACTAGCGGGAGCCTACGAGCAGTACTTC
CDR3aa: CSARVLAGAYEQYF

j_gene: TRBJ1-6
d_gene: -
len: 14
abundance: few
v_gene: TRBV4-1
CDR3nt: TGCGCCAGCAGCCTTCGTCCGGGAGATTCACCCCTCCACTTT
CDR3aa: CASSLRPGDSPLHF

j_gene: TRBJ1-1
d_gene: -
len: 13
abundance: many
v_gene: TRBV6-5
CDR3nt: TGTGCCAGCTGGAGAGTTCCCAACACTGAAGCTTTCTTT
CDR3aa: CASWRVPNTEAFF

j_gene: TRBJ2-2
d_gene: TRBD1
len: 15
abundance: many
v_gene: TRBV7-3
CDR3nt: TGTGCCAGCAGCCGGACAGGGATTGGGTCCGGGGAGCTGTTTTTT
CDR3aa: CASSRTGIGSGELFF

j_gene: TRBJ2-7
d_gene: -
len: 11
abundance: many
v_gene: TRBV6-1
CDR3nt: TGTGCCAGCATAGGGGGGTACGAGCAGTACTTC
CDR3aa: CASIGGYEQYF

j_gene: TRBJ1-5
d_gene: TRBD1
len: 16
abundance: many
v_gene: TRBV12-3/TRBV12-4
CDR3nt: TGTGCCAGCAGCCGCATCGCGGGACAGTCAAATCAGCCCCAGCATTTT
CDR3aa: CASSRIAGQSNQPQHF

j_gene: TRBJ2-1
d_gene: TRBD2
len: 15
abundance: -
v_gene: TRBV28
CDR3nt: TGTGCCAGCACCGGGGGACTAGCGGAAGTCAATGAGCAGTTCTTC
CDR3aa: CASTGGLAEVNEQFF

j_gene: TRBJ2-2
d_gene: TRBD2
len: 17
abundance: many
v_gene: TRBV7-6
CDR3nt: TGTGCCAGCAGCCCGATCCCGAGCGGGGCGAACACCGGGGAGCTGTTTTTT
CDR3aa: CASSPIPSGANTGELFF

j_gene: TRBJ2-6
d_gene: -
len: 15
abundance: many
v_gene: TRBV6-5
CDR3nt: TGTGCCAGCAGTTCGGGGGTTTCTGGGGCCAACGTCCTGACTTTC
CDR3aa: CASSSGVSGANVLTF

j_gene: TRBJ1-5
d_gene: -
len: 13
abundance: many
v_gene: TRBV11-2
CDR3nt: TGTGCCAGCAGCTTCACGGACAATCAGCCCCAGCATTTT
CDR3aa: CASSFTDNQPQHF

j_gene: TRBJ2-5
d_gene: TRBD2
len: 14
abundance: -
v_gene: TRBV7-9
CDR3nt: TGTGCCAGCACCTTAGCGGGAGTCCAAGAGACCCAGTACTTC
CDR3aa: CASTLAGVQETQYF

j_gene: TRBJ2-5
d_gene: -
len: 15
abundance: -
v_gene: TRBV28
CDR3nt: TGTGCCAGCAGGCCCCCTGGCCCCGGCCAAGAGACCCAGTACTTC
CDR3aa: CASRPPGPGQETQYF

j_gene: TRBJ2-2
d_gene: -
len: 14
abundance: many
v_gene: TRBV6-6
CDR3nt: TGTGCCAGCAGGGAACAGGATGGCGCCGGGGAGCTGTTTTTT
CDR3aa: CASREQDGAGELFF

j_gene: TRBJ2-7
d_gene: TRBD1
len: 11
abundance: -
v_gene: TRBV20-1
CDR3nt: TGCAGTGCAGAGGGGGCGCACGAGCAGTACTTC
CDR3aa: CSAEGAHEQYF

j_gene: TRBJ2-1
d_gene: TRBD2
len: 16
abundance: many
v_gene: TRBV9
CDR3nt: TGTGCCAGCAGCGTACAGGGGGCTAGCGGGAGATATGAGCAGTTCTTC
CDR3aa: CASSVQGASGRYEQFF

j_gene: TRBJ2-4
d_gene: TRBD2
len: 14
abundance: -
v_gene: TRBV11-2
CDR3nt: TGTGCCAGCAGCTTGACTAGCGGGATTAACATTCAGTACTTC
CDR3aa: CASSLTSGINIQYF

j_gene: TRBJ2-7
d_gene: TRBD1
len: 16
abundance: many
v_gene: TRBV18
CDR3nt: TGTGCCAGCTCACCTGCGGACAGGGCGAGCTCCTACGAGCAGTACTTC
CDR3aa: CASSPADRASSYEQYF

j_gene: TRBJ2-3
d_gene: -
len: 15
abundance: many
v_gene: TRBV6-1
CDR3nt: TGTGCCAGCCGCGCCGGAGGTAACAGGGCAGATACGCAGTATTTT
CDR3aa: CASRAGGNRADTQYF

j_gene: TRBJ2-3
d_gene: -
len: 15
abundance: -
v_gene: TRBV14
CDR3nt: TGTGCCAGCAGCCAAGCGGCCTTCGGCACAGATACGCAGTATTTT
CDR3aa: CASSQAAFGTDTQYF

j_gene: TRBJ2-1
d_gene: -
len: 15
abundance: -
v_gene: TRBV19
CDR3nt: TGTGCCAGTAACAGGGCCTTTTTTTCCGCCTATGAGCAGTTCTTC
CDR3aa: CASNRAFFSAYEQFF

j_gene: TRBJ1-1
d_gene: -
len: 15
abundance: few
v_gene: TRBV7-9
CDR3nt: TGTGCCAGCAGCCGGAGGGACCGGGTCGGGACTGAAGCTTTCTTT
CDR3aa: CASSRRDRVGTEAFF

j_gene: TRBJ2-2
d_gene: TRBD2
len: 16
abundance: many
v_gene: TRBV29-1
CDR3nt: TGCAGCGTTATCTCAGGCGGGAGTTCGAACACCGGGGAGCTGTTTTTT
CDR3aa: CSVISGGSSNTGELFF

j_gene: TRBJ2-5
d_gene: TRBD2
len: 15
abundance: -
v_gene: TRBV2
CDR3nt: TGTGCCAGCAGTGATCTTACAGCGGGGCTAGAGACCCAGTACTTC
CDR3aa: CASSDLTAGLETQYF

j_gene: TRBJ2-4
d_gene: -
len: 11
abundance: -
v_gene: TRBV7-8
CDR3nt: TGTGCCAGCAGCCCTGGGGGATTTCAGTACTTC
CDR3aa: CASSPGGFQYF

j_gene: TRBJ2-3
d_gene: -
len: 16
abundance: -
v_gene: TRBV14
CDR3nt: TGTGCCAGCAGCCAAGATAGAAGGGGCGCTGGAGATACGCAGTATTTT
CDR3aa: CASSQDRRGAGDTQYF

j_gene: TRBJ1-3
d_gene: TRBD1
len: 15
abundance: many
v_gene: TRBV27
CDR3nt: TGTGCCAGCAGTTCTTCTGGGACAGACGGAAACACCATATATTTT
CDR3aa: CASSSSGTDGNTIYF

j_gene: TRBJ2-1
d_gene: -
len: 15
abundance: many
v_gene: TRBV6-5
CDR3nt: TGTGCCAGCAGTTACTCGCAATCGGATGGGAATGAGCAGTTCTTC
CDR3aa: CASSYSQSDGNEQFF

j_gene: TRBJ2-5
d_gene: TRBD2
len: 16
abundance: few
v_gene: TRBV7-6
CDR3nt: TGTGCCAGCAGCTTTCAAGGACTAGCGGGAACAGAGACCCAGTACTTC
CDR3aa: CASSFQGLAGTETQYF

j_gene: TRBJ2-3
d_gene: -
len: 13
abundance: few
v_gene: TRBV18
CDR3nt: TGTGCCAGCTCACCACTTCTCTCAGATACGCAGTATTTT
CDR3aa: CASSPLLSDTQYF

j_gene: TRBJ2-3
d_gene: -
len: 16
abundance: -
v_gene: TRBV4-1
CDR3nt: TGCGCCAGCAGCGAGGGGGCAGCGGGGTTCACAGATACGCAGTATTTT
CDR3aa: CASSEGAAGFTDTQYF

j_gene: TRBJ2-1
d_gene: TRBD2
len: 15
abundance: many
v_gene: TRBV5-4
CDR3nt: TGTGCCAGCAGCCCCGGACTAGCGGGAGCGGATGAGCAGTTCTTC
CDR3aa: CASSPGLAGADEQFF

j_gene: TRBJ2-3
d_gene: -
len: 16
abundance: few
v_gene: TRBV7-3
CDR3nt: TGTGCCAGCAGCTTGCTAAGCGGGTTCTCCACAGATACGCAGTATTTT
CDR3aa: CASSLLSGFSTDTQYF

j_gene: TRBJ2-1
d_gene: -
len: 17
abundance: -
v_gene: TRBV21-1
CDR3nt: TGTGCCAGCAGCAAGGGGACTAGCGGGAGCTCCTACAATGAGCAGTTCTTC
CDR3aa: CASSKGTSGSSYNEQFF